Listed below are T cell receptor beta chains from one sample, sequenced in a study of blood T cell repertoires in COVID-19. Clones were sequenced by immunoSEQ multiplex PCR, and TCRdb holds only the in-frame ones, with some missing. The data show 150,000 or so clones, about four fifths seen once. The sample comprised peripheral blood. All receptors derive from a human donor with acute or convalescent COVID-19. The donor label of this sample is uncertain. Each CDR3 is given with its conserved first and last residue. D genes are given only for firm matches. Rows may omit the clone size; those that give it use once, few, many or a size class.

abundance,d_gene,v_gene,j_gene,CDR3aa,CDR3nt
NA,TRBD2,TRBV6-2/TRBV6-3,TRBJ2-3,CASSTGTSGVTSTDTQYF,TGTGCCAGCAGTACCGGGACTAGCGGGGTGACTAGCACAGATACGCAGTATTTT
NA,NA,TRBV30,TRBJ1-2,CASTRMADTANYGYTF,TGTGCCTCAACCCGGATGGCAGACACAGCTAACTATGGCTACACCTTC
NA,TRBD1,TRBV2,TRBJ1-2,CAGRTGESYGYTF,TGTGCCGGCCGGACAGGGGAGTCCTATGGCTACACCTTC
NA,NA,TRBV14,TRBJ2-3,CASSQVSGGLTDTQYF,TGTGCCAGCAGCCAAGTGTCGGGGGGCCTCACAGATACGCAGTATTTT
NA,TRBD1,TRBV29-1,TRBJ1-4,CSASGQVNEKLFF,TGCAGCGCCTCGGGACAGGTTAATGAAAAACTGTTTTTT
NA,NA,TRBV5-1,TRBJ2-3,CASSSEGSRTDTQYF,TGCGCCAGCAGCTCCGAAGGTTCGAGGACAGATACGCAGTATTTT
NA,NA,TRBV19,TRBJ1-5,CASSTQGGWQPQHF,TGTGCCAGTAGCACCCAGGGTGGGTGGCAGCCCCAGCATTTT
once,TRBD1,TRBV6-2/TRBV6-3,TRBJ2-3,CASSSGTASRTDTQYF,TGTGCCAGCAGTTCAGGGACAGCCTCAAGGACAGATACGCAGTATTTT
NA,NA,TRBV19,TRBJ2-1,CASSIVEGYEQFF,TGTGCCAGTAGTATTGTGGAGGGATATGAGCAGTTCTTC
NA,NA,TRBV5-1,TRBJ2-5,CASSLAVGAGEYQETQYF,TGCGCCAGCAGCTTGGCGGTGGGTGCGGGCGAGTACCAAGAGACCCAGTACTTC
once,NA,TRBV29-1,TRBJ2-1,CSVAKTYNEQFF,TGCAGCGTTGCAAAAACCTACAATGAGCAGTTCTTC
NA,NA,TRBV7-2,TRBJ2-3,CASSYRTSSPGTQYF,TGTGCCAGCAGCTACCGGACTTCCTCCCCGGGTACGCAGTATTTT
NA,NA,TRBV5-1,TRBJ2-7,CASSFLSPGTYEQYF,TGCGCCAGCAGCTTTCTCAGCCCCGGGACCTACGAGCAGTACTTC
NA,TRBD1,TRBV9,TRBJ1-2,CASSIGQGSYGYTF,TGTGCCAGCAGCATAGGACAGGGGTCCTATGGCTACACCTTC
NA,NA,TRBV7-2,TRBJ2-5,CASSGTFGETQYF,TGTGCCAGCAGCGGGACTTTCGGGGAGACCCAGTACTTC
NA,NA,TRBV5-1,TRBJ1-1,CASSLAGEGTTEAFF,TGCGCCAGCAGCTTGGCGGGCGAGGGTACGACTGAAGCTTTCTTT
NA,NA,TRBV30,TRBJ2-1,CAWSVSITYNEQFF,TGTGCCTGGAGTGTTAGTATTACCTACAATGAGCAGTTCTTC
NA,TRBD1,TRBV30,TRBJ1-6,CAWSLQGADNSPLHF,TGTGCCTGGAGCCTACAGGGGGCTGACAATTCACCCCTCCACTTT
NA,NA,TRBV3-1/TRBV3-2,TRBJ1-1,CASSRVGYAGGPEAFF,TGTGCCAGCAGCCGGGTAGGCTATGCCGGAGGGCCTGAAGCTTTCTTT
NA,TRBD1,TRBV18,TRBJ1-6,CASSPTAPRGAVNSPLHF,TGTGCCAGCTCACCAACGGCCCCCAGGGGGGCGGTTAATTCACCCCTCCACTTT
NA,NA,TRBV9,TRBJ2-5,CASSSLALSETQYF,TGTGCCAGCAGCTCCCTAGCGTTATCGGAGACCCAGTACTTC
NA,TRBD1,TRBV6-6,TRBJ2-1,CASRGQVLTLDNEQFF,TGTGCCAGCAGAGGACAGGTTTTGACCTTAGACAATGAGCAGTTCTTC
NA,TRBD1,TRBV6-5,TRBJ1-1,CASLDRGLSNTEAFF,TGTGCCAGTTTGGACAGGGGATTATCGAACACTGAAGCTTTCTTT
NA,TRBD1,TRBV18,TRBJ1-2,CASSPPTGAFRSYTF,TGTGCCAGCTCACCACCGACAGGGGCCTTCAGGAGCTACACCTTC
NA,NA,TRBV10-2,TRBJ2-3,CASSVGRGTQYF,TGCGCCAGCAGTGTGGGGCGCGGTACGCAGTATTTT
NA,NA,TRBV4-1,TRBJ1-1,CASSQFQGNTEAFF,TGCGCCAGCAGCCAATTCCAGGGTAACACTGAAGCTTTCTTT
NA,TRBD2,TRBV6-6,TRBJ2-1,CASNPGGEGEQFF,TGTGCCAGCAATCCCGGGGGGGAGGGGGAGCAGTTCTTC
NA,TRBD1,TRBV5-4,TRBJ2-5,CASSSGTAQETQYF,TGTGCCAGCAGCTCTGGGACAGCCCAAGAGACCCAGTACTTC
NA,TRBD1,TRBV5-1,TRBJ1-2,CASTSTGVRDGYTF,TGCGCCAGCACCTCGACAGGGGTTAGGGATGGCTACACCTTC
NA,NA,TRBV6-5,TRBJ1-1,CASSTRGIAFF,TGTGCCAGCAGCACAAGGGGGATAGCTTTCTTT
NA,NA,TRBV7-7,TRBJ1-2,CASSFLHGTSGAGYTF,TGTGCCAGCAGCTTCCTACACGGGACGTCAGGGGCTGGCTACACCTTC
NA,NA,TRBV6-6,TRBJ1-2,CASIQTNYGYTF,TGTGCCAGCATACAGACTAACTATGGCTACACCTTC
NA,NA,TRBV5-1,TRBJ2-3,CASSLVGSSSADTQYF,TGCGCCAGCAGCTTGGTAGGGTCTAGTAGCGCGGATACGCAGTATTTT
NA,NA,TRBV27,TRBJ2-7,CASSLSASAAYEQYF,TGTGCCAGCAGTTTATCGGCTAGCGCAGCCTACGAGCAGTACTTC
NA,NA,TRBV5-6,TRBJ2-7,CASSLVTVYSGEQYF,TGTGCCAGCAGCTTGGTGACGGTATACTCAGGAGAGCAGTACTTC
NA,TRBD1,TRBV4-2,TRBJ1-5,CASSQDGTGRYQPQHF,TGTGCCAGCAGCCAAGATGGGACAGGTCGATATCAGCCCCAGCATTTT
once,NA,TRBV7-2,TRBJ2-6,CASSLDAGITVPGANVLTF,TGTGCCAGCAGCTTAGATGCGGGAATTACTGTCCCTGGGGCCAACGTCCTGACTTTC
NA,NA,TRBV18,TRBJ1-5,CASSPLAGRSNQPQHF,TGTGCCAGCTCACCACTGGCAGGCAGGAGCAATCAGCCCCAGCATTTT
NA,NA,TRBV7-2,TRBJ2-7,CASSLEMVQEQYF,TGTGCCAGCAGCTTAGAAATGGTTCAGGAGCAGTACTTC
NA,NA,TRBV5-1,TRBJ2-3,CASSLDAGHTDTQYF,TGCGCCAGCAGCTTGGATGCGGGGCACACAGATACGCAGTATTTT